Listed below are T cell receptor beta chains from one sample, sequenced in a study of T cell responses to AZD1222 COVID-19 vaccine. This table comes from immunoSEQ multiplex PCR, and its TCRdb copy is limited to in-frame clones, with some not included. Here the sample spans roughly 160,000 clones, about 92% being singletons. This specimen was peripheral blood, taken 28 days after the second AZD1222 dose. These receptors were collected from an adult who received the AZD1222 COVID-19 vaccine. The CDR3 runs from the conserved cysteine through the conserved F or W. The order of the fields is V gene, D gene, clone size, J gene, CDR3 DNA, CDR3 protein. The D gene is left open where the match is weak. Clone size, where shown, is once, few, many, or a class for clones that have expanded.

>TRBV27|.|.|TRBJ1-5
TGTGCCAGCAGTTTCGTGGGGCAGGGTAGCAATCAGCCCCAGCATTTT
CASSFVGQGSNQPQHF
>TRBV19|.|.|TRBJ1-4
TGTGCCAGTAAGAGCTTCGAAAAACTGTTTTTT
CASKSFEKLFF
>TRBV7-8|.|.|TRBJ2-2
TGTGCCAGCAGCTTAAGGCGGCTGAACACCGGGGAGCTGTTTTTT
CASSLRRLNTGELFF
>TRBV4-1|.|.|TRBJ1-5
TGCGCCAGCAGCCGGGGGAACAATCAGCCCCAGCATTTT
CASSRGNNQPQHF
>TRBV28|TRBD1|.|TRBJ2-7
TGTGCCAGCAGAGGGGACAGGTGGAACGAGCAGTACTTC
CASRGDRWNEQYF
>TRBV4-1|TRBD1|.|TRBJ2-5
TGCGCCAGCAGCCCCGGATCGGACAGGGCACGGGAGACCCAGTACTTC
CASSPGSDRARETQYF
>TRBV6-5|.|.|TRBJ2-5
TGTGCCCGGGGGGCGTGGGAGACCCAGTACTTC
CARGAWETQYF
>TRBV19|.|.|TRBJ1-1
TGTGCCAGTAGTTTCAACCGGGGGACTGAAGCTTTCTTT
CASSFNRGTEAFF
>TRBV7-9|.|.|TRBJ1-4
TGTGCCAGCACCCCGTGGGACGGCAAAGGAAAACTGTTTTTT
CASTPWDGKGKLFF
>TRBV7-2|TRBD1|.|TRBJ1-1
TGTGCCAGCAGCCCCGTGGACAGGGCGAACACTGAAGCTTTCTTT
CASSPVDRANTEAFF
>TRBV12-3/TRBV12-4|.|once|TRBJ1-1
TGTGCCAGCAGTTTAGGCGGTCGTGCTTTCTTT
CASSLGGRAFF
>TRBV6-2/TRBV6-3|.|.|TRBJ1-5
TGTGCCAGCAGTTATCCCACGGGGGCGGGGAATCAGCCCCAGCATTTT
CASSYPTGAGNQPQHF
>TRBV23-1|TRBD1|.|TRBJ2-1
TGCGCCAGCAGTCAATCGGCGAGACAGGGGGCCAATGAGCAGTTCTTC
CASSQSARQGANEQFF
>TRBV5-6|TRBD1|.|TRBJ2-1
TGTGCCAGCAGCGGGACAGGGGGCGAGCTCTTC
CASSGTGGELF
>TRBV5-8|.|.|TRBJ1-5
TGTGCCAGCAGCTTTGGGAGTAATCAGCCCCAGCATTTT
CASSFGSNQPQHF
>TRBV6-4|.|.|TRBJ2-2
TGTGCCAGCAGTGTACAAGGGGCCACCGGGGAGCTGTTTTTT
CASSVQGATGELFF
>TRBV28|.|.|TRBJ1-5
TGTGCCAGCAGTTTAATAGACAATCAGCCCCAGCATTTT
CASSLIDNQPQHF
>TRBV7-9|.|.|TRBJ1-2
TGTGCCAGCAGCTTACGTCTGGGCTACACCTTC
CASSLRLGYTF
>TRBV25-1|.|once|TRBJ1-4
TGTGCCAGCGCCTCTGGGTCAGGGCATAATGAAAAACTGTTTTTT
CASASGSGHNEKLFF
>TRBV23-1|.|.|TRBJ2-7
TGCGCCAGCTCCCCTAGGGTCCCCACCTACGAGCAGTACTTC
CASSPRVPTYEQYF